The source of this T cell receptor beta chain is a study of T-cell reconstitution after alpha-beta-depleted transplantation in children (dated by TCRdb to the mid-2010s). Describing the broader study: Using TCR repertoire profiling, the study followed T-cell immune reconstitution in a quantitative way in children after TCRalphabeta/CD19-depleted allogeneic hematopoietic cell transplantation.

The receptor library was made with PCR. The sequencer listed for this sample is Illumina HiSeq 2500. TCR libraries were prepared with molecular barcoding, using unique molecular identifiers to normalize TCRbeta repertoire quantification. TCRdb took the public reads, trimmed them with fastp at Q25, ran MiXCR for clone calling and kept in-frame beta chains. Each entry merges the rows of one CDR3 protein and shows their most common DNA and genes. This sample comprises approximately 240,000 distinct CDR3 sequences, about a tenth of them detected only once. The ten largest clonotypes hold around 6.2% of the sample. On this clonotype itself: Which antigen it targets is not known. Base-call qualities are not available, and no considerably larger clone is one nucleotide away.

CDR1 and CDR2 are drawn from the germline V gene (reference sequence): MNHEY, SMNVEV. The CDR3 runs 15 residues from the cysteine to the phenylalanine. The CDR3 DNA has 45 bases and is translated from base 1. Compared with germline, V lacks 5 bases and J lacks 4 bases; bases without a gene match: 7. This sequence uses TRBV27 and TRBJ2-1; the central 8 bases match TRBD1. Sample: PBMCs from the stem cell graft donor, taken from the stem cell graft. The source of this sequence is a human donor who donated a stem cell graft to a child with acute lymphoblastic leukemia. The CDR3 protein: CASSTPDRAYNEQFF. The DNA sequence follows: TGTGCCAGCAGTACCCCGGACAGGGCTTACAATGAGCAGTTCTTC.